Listed here are 2 T cell receptor beta chains from one sample, sequenced in a study of early T cells in non-severe SARS-CoV-2 infection. TCRdb passed the 5' RACE reads through MiXCR, listing each CDR3 protein once. The data hold fewer than 60,000 distinct CDR3 sequences, with roughly 10% observed a single time. Sequencing was done on a sample of whole blood. The receptors here all came from an adult who was a healthcare worker with PCR-confirmed SARS-CoV-2 infection or an uninfected control (not recorded which).

This clonotype was seen a few times. The CDR3 region is CASSLQDYSNQPQHF. The CDR3 DNA sequence: TGTGCCAGTAGTTTACAGGATTATAGCAATCAGCCCCAGCATTTT. The chain employs TRBV19 and TRBJ1-5; D may be TRBD1 (5 bases). V shed 5 bases and J shed 0 bases, with 11 bases lying between them. Germline CDR1 and CDR2: LNHDA and SQIVND (reference sequence). The CDR3 runs 15 residues.

The V call is TRBV10-3, the J call TRBJ1-6; D gene unclear. The CDR3 sequence is 16 residues long. Germline V CDR1 and CDR2: ENHRY, SYGVKD. The V gene lost 5 bases and the J gene lost 4 bases, with 15 bases spanning the gap. CDR3 in DNA: TGTGCCATCAGTAGTCAGTTGATCCGATATAATTCACCCCTCCACTTT. Its translation is CAISSQLIRYNSPLHF.